Listed here is a single T cell receptor (beta chain). Original processing notes: Nucleated cell number was recorded as an estimate derived from reference gene primer amplification. Sequencing was performed with immunoSEQ multiplex PCR; in TCRdb, only in-frame clones are kept and a portion is missing. From that table come the V and J calls and clone size; the DNA was used to work out D and trimming. Here the sample spans 200,000 to 250,000 clones, approximately 86% being singletons. This entry is derived from a study of blood T cell repertoires in COVID-19. Overall study: PBMCs, B-cell-depleted T cells, or T cells provided the cDNA or gDNA that made up the material.

Individuals drawn from 20 to 25 US areas were roughly 18 to 89 years old. Participants' reported clinical history set cohort assignment. Sequences were obtained from PBMCs or T cells enriched from blood (not recorded which). This TCR was recovered from a woman in her thirties or forties with acute COVID-19.

The CDR3 protein is CASASYEQYF. The CDR3 DNA is TGTGCCAGCGCGAGTTACGAGCAGTACTTC. This chain links TRBV28 with TRBJ2-7; D gene ambiguous. CDR1 and CDR2 (germline): MDHEN, SYDVKM. The CDR3 totals 10 residues. V dropped 8 bases and J dropped 4 bases, with 6 bases sitting between them.